This T cell receptor (beta chain) was identified during a study of shared clonotypes between healthy human individuals. Turning to the study itself: CD4 naive and CD4 memory each took three plates per donor, while CD8 naive took two and CD8 memory one.

The CDR3 length is 16 residues. Germline CDR1 and CDR2: MNHNS and SASEGT. The trim removed 1 base at V and 6 bases at J, leaving 4 bases unmatched. This clone appeared once. The split of CD4+ cells yielded CD45RA+ naive and CD45RA-negative memory subsets. Only in-frame clones appear in the TCRdb table, and some are missing; sequencing was by immunoSEQ multiplex PCR. The repertoire holds about 2.4 million clones, with 85% to 95% as singletons. The chain combines TRBV6-1 with TRBJ2-6; TRBD1 matches 9 bases. The clonotype comes from a man younger than 35 in good health. The source material was naive CD4+ T cells sorted from blood. Subset reported: CD45RA+ positively selected. As DNA, the CDR3 is TGTGCCAGCAGTGAAGGGGGGACAGGGAAGGCCAACGTCCTGACTTTC. Its translation: CASSEGGTGKANVLTF.